This T cell receptor (beta chain) emerged from a study of blood T cell repertoires in COVID-19. TCRdb's copy holds only in-frame clones and misses some; the assay was immunoSEQ multiplex PCR. The data contain over 60,000 clones, around 77% of them singletons. Trimming cost V 0 bases and J 4 bases; bases outside gene matches: 4. Germline assignment: CDR1 SGHNT and CDR2 YYREEE (reference sequence). The CDR3 is made up of 15 amino acids. The source material was peripheral blood. The rearrangement uses TRBV5-4 and TRBJ2-7; 10 bases align to TRBD2. This receptor was identified in an elderly man with active or convalescent COVID-19. CDR3 sequence (DNA): TGTGCCAGCAGCTTGGGAGCGGGAGGGCCGTACGAGCAGTACTTC. It translates to CASSLGAGGPYEQYF.